This record looks at one TCR beta chain sequence and its context. Trimming removed 0 bases at V and 7 bases at J, with 11 bases between. CDR3 size: 14 residues. Per germline, CDR1 SGDLS and CDR2 YYNGEE. Some clones are missing from TCRdb's copy, which holds only in-frame ones; the method was immunoSEQ multiplex PCR. The data contain around 2.1 million clones, about 92% of them singletons. These data originate in a study of shared clonotypes between healthy human individuals. Naive CD8 populations comprised CD45RO-negative cells positively selected for CCR7, excluding terminally differentiated effector memory CD45RA+ cells.

The V and J genes are TRBV9 and TRBJ1-5; D may be TRBD1 (5 bases). The receptor was derived from a man between 18 and 29 years old in good health. Some clones in this sample may be carry-over from other donors' samples. The sample comprised naive CD8+ T cells from PBMCs. The CDR3 protein is CASSVEGGGQPQHF. CDR3 coding DNA: TGTGCCAGCAGCGTAGAGGGCGGGGGGCAGCCCCAGCATTTT.